The rows below give T cell receptor beta chains drawn from one sample of a study of regulatory T cells in long-lasting Graves disease. Each CDR3 protein gets one entry after TCRdb re-called the multiplex PCR reads with MiXCR. The sample has about 340,000 distinct CDR3 sequences, about 19% seen once. This material consisted of peripheral blood mononuclear cells (PBMCs), taken when the disease was refractory, from a patient treated with antithyroid drugs. The receptors shown here come from a female donor with Graves disease. Each CDR3 is given with its conserved first and last residue. A D gene is named only where the DNA matches it firmly. Clone size is stated in some rows and not others, as once, few, many or a class when expanded.

TRBV7-9,NA,NA,TRBJ1-5,CASSLDSHQPQHF,TGTGCCAGCAGCTTGGACAGCCATCAGCCCCAGCATTTT
TRBV6-1,TRBD1,many,TRBJ2-7,CASSRDSTYEQYF,TGTGCCAGCAGCCGGGACAGCACCTACGAGCAGTACTTC
TRBV3-1,NA,NA,TRBJ1-2,CASSPEWGSGYTF,TGTGCCAGCAGCCCCGAATGGGGGTCTGGCTACACCTTC
TRBV27,TRBD1,NA,TRBJ1-4,CASSTRTGTGPYEKLFF,TGTGCCAGCAGTACAAGAACCGGGACAGGGCCCTATGAAAAACTGTTTTTT
TRBV2,NA,many,TRBJ1-5,CASRRFNQPQHF,TGTGCCAGCAGGAGATTTAATCAGCCCCAGCATTTT
TRBV30,TRBD1,many,TRBJ1-1,CACFNRGWNTEAFF,TGTGCCTGCTTTAACAGGGGATGGAACACTGAAGCTTTCTTT
TRBV10-3,NA,many,TRBJ2-7,CAISSDDYEQYF,TGTGCCATCAGTTCTGACGATTACGAGCAGTACTTC
TRBV2,NA,many,TRBJ2-5,CASSGDSQETQYF,TGTGCCAGCAGTGGTGACAGCCAAGAGACCCAGTACTTC
TRBV6-5,TRBD1,NA,TRBJ1-1,CASSYRDRANTEAFF,TGTGCCAGCAGTTACCGGGACAGGGCGAACACTGAAGCTTTCTTT
TRBV11-2,TRBD2,NA,TRBJ2-3,CASSYNPGGGATDTQYF,TGTGCCAGCAGCTACAATCCCGGCGGGGGGGCCACAGATACGCAGTATTTT
TRBV3-1,NA,many,TRBJ1-2,CASSQGQGKGGYTF,TGTGCCAGCAGCCAAGGGCAGGGAAAAGGGGGCTACACCTTC
TRBV5-4,TRBD2,NA,TRBJ2-2,CASSSPAGLAGTNTGELFF,TGTGCCAGCAGCTCCCCCGCAGGACTAGCGGGAACGAACACCGGGGAGCTGTTTTTT
TRBV5-1,NA,few,TRBJ2-1,CASSFQAGKNEQFF,TGCGCCAGCAGTTTTCAGGCAGGGAAAAATGAGCAGTTCTTC
TRBV29-1,NA,many,TRBJ1-1,CSVGRVLNTEAFF,TGCAGCGTTGGACGGGTGTTAAACACTGAAGCTTTCTTT
TRBV9,NA,NA,TRBJ1-2,CASSDRTPRYYGYTF,TGTGCCAGCAGCGACCGGACCCCAAGGTACTATGGCTACACCTTC
TRBV11-3,TRBD2,many,TRBJ2-5,CASSLFRGGRETQYF,TGTGCCAGCAGCTTATTCCGGGGGGGCCGAGAGACCCAGTACTTC
TRBV24-1,TRBD1,many,TRBJ1-1,CATSARDRASGEAFF,TGTGCCACCAGTGCGAGGGACAGGGCCTCCGGTGAAGCTTTCTTT
TRBV5-5,NA,few,TRBJ1-2,CASRYYTGTDLYGYTF,TGTGCCAGCAGATACTATACCGGGACGGATCTTTATGGCTACACCTTC
TRBV10-2,TRBD2,many,TRBJ2-5,CASRRLAGGPETQYF,TGCGCCAGCAGAAGACTAGCGGGGGGGCCAGAGACCCAGTACTTC
TRBV28,TRBD1,NA,TRBJ2-7,CASRRSALRDRVNEQYF,TGTGCCAGCAGACGATCGGCCCTCCGGGACAGGGTCAACGAGCAGTACTTC
TRBV6-1,NA,few,TRBJ2-1,CASSQGSYNEQFF,TGTGCCAGCAGTCAGGGGTCCTACAATGAGCAGTTCTTC
TRBV11-2,TRBD1,many,TRBJ1-5,CASSLTGGWNQPQHF,TGTGCCAGCAGCCTTACAGGGGGTTGGAATCAGCCCCAGCATTTT
TRBV6-1,NA,NA,TRBJ2-7,CASGPSGRGQYF,TGTGCCAGCGGCCCATCGGGTCGCGGGCAGTACTTC
TRBV11-2,TRBD2,few,TRBJ2-3,CASKGTSGGDTQYF,TGTGCCAGCAAAGGGACTAGCGGAGGGGATACGCAGTATTTT
TRBV6-2/TRBV6-3,NA,few,TRBJ2-2,CASSYSFGENTGELFF,TGTGCCAGCAGTTACTCTTTCGGGGAGAACACCGGGGAGCTGTTTTTT